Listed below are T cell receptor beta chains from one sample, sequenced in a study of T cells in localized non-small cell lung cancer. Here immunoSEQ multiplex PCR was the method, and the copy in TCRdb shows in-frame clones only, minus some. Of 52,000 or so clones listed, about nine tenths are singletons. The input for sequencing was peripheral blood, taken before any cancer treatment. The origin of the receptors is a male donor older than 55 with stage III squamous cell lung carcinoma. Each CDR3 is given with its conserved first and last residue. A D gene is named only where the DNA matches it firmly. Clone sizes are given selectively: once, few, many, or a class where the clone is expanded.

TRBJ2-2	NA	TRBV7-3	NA	TGTGCCAGCAGCCGAGACAGAGGAGACACCGGGGAGCTGTTTTTT	CASSRDRGDTGELFF
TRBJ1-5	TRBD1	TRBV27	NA	TGTGCCAGCAGTTTATACGGGACAGGCGGGATGAATCAGCCCCAGCATTTT	CASSLYGTGGMNQPQHF
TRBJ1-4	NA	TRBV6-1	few	TGTGCCAGCAGTCCCCAGCTCTCTAATGAAAAACTGTTTTTT	CASSPQLSNEKLFF
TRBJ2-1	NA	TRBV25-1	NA	TGTGCCAGCTCGGGGACAAACGGCAATGAGCAGTTCTTC	CASSGTNGNEQFF
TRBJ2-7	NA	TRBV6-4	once	TGTGCCAGCAGTGGCAGGGTTCCCCCTTCTTACGAGCAGTACTTC	CASSGRVPPSYEQYF
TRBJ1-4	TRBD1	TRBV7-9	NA	TGTGCCAGCAGCCCACAGGGGGCGCCTGAAAAACTGTTTTTT	CASSPQGAPEKLFF
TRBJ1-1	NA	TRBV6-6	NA	TGTGCCAGCAGTTCGACTCAGATGAACACTGAAGCTTTCTTT	CASSSTQMNTEAFF
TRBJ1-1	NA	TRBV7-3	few	TGTGCCAGCAGCTCGCCAGGGGACGCTGAAGCTTTCTTT	CASSSPGDAEAFF
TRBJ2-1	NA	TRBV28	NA	TGTGCCAGCAGTTCGATAGGCGAGCAGTTCTTC	CASSSIGEQFF
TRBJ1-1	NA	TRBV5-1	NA	TGCGCCAGCAGCTTGGGGGGATCAGGGGACACTGAAGCTTTCTTT	CASSLGGSGDTEAFF
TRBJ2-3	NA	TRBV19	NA	TGTGCCAGTAAATCAGCTCCTAGCACAGATACGCAGTATTTT	CASKSAPSTDTQYF
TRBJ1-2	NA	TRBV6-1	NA	TGTGCCAGCAGTGAAGCGGCTGGGGGTGGGTATGGCTACACCTTC	CASSEAAGGGYGYTF
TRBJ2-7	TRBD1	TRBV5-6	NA	TGTGCCAGCAGTTCCCCCTATCGACAGGGAACCTACGAGCAGTACTTC	CASSSPYRQGTYEQYF
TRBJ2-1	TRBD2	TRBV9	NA	TGTGCCAGCAGCGTAGAGCTAGCGGGAGGCAATGAGCAGTTCTTC	CASSVELAGGNEQFF
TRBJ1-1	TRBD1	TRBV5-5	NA	TGTGCCAGCAGCCGTAATACAGGGGCGACTGAAGCTTTCTTT	CASSRNTGATEAFF
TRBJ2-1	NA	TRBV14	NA	TGTGCCAGCAGCCCCCAGGGGTTGAATGAGCAGTTCTTC	CASSPQGLNEQFF
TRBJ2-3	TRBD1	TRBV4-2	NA	TGTGCCAGCACCGAAGGACAGGGGGCTTCCACAGATACGCAGTATTTT	CASTEGQGASTDTQYF
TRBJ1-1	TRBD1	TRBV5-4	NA	TGTGCCAGCAGCTCAATCGACAGGGGGAACACTGAAGCTTTCTTT	CASSSIDRGNTEAFF
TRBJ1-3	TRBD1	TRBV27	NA	TGTGCCAGCAGTTCCCCTGACGGCCGGACAGGATACTCTGGAAACACCATATATTTT	CASSSPDGRTGYSGNTIYF
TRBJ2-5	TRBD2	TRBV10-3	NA	TGTGCCATCAGTGATGAGAGCGGGAGGCGCCAAGAGACCCAGTACTTC	CAISDESGRRQETQYF
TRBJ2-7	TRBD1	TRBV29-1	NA	TGCAGCGTCCACCACGACAGGGGTCATCGGTACGAGCAGTACTTC	CSVHHDRGHRYEQYF
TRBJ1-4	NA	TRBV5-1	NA	TGCGCCAGCAGCTTGGTGAGCAGCGCAGGGGAAAAACTGTTTTTT	CASSLVSSAGEKLFF
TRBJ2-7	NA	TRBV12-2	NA	TGTGCAAGTCGCCCCGAACAGGGAGGACACGAGCAGTACTTC	CASRPEQGGHEQYF